The T cell receptor beta chain described here comes from a study of cytomegalovirus exposure and HLA in healthy donors (dated by TCRdb to the late 2010s). As for the study more broadly: According to a later analysis, the 120 or so validation repertoires were produced on the same platform as the 680 or so repertoires of the first cohort. The study combined high-throughput TCR immunosequencing, statistical association of individual TCRs with disease status, and machine learning to predict cytomegalovirus infection status. Along with the approximately 620-subject first cohort, a separate validation cohort of over a hundred different subjects was used. The study aimed to test whether cataloging public T cell receptors could reveal signatures of past pathogen exposure.

The donors belonged to the validation cohort of approximately 130 subjects, which was separate from the approximately 700-subject first cohort. The study at large found these results: The study gave a list of 150 to 200 TCR beta chains associated with cytomegalovirus. According to the authors, the approach could potentially be generalized to other disease states and immunological phenotypes. While some public TCRs were present in many individuals, most TCR sequences turned up only very rarely across donors. Subsequent analysis determined that TCRs grouped into clusters in the first cohort also showed a tendency toward co-occurrence across the approximately 120 validation repertoires, and 85% to 95% of cluster scores exceeded 0. The classifier was reported to diagnose cytomegalovirus status with high specificity and sensitivity in both the original cohort and the validation cohort. In vitro tests confirmed that a few of the cytomegalovirus-associated TCR beta chains recognize cytomegalovirus antigens. A later analysis had no HLA typing for the validation cohort, so co-occurrence there was scored across all 130 or so repertoires.

The CDR3 sequence holds 14 residues, the cysteine and phenylalanine included. Only the CDR3 DNA is retained, 42 bases long and in frame from the first base. The CDR1 and CDR2 encoded by the germline V gene (reference sequence) are LNHDA and SQIVND. The germline V end is reduced by 3 bases and the J end by 6 bases; junction bases left unmatched: 4. The protocol used for the library was the immunoSEQ multiplex PCR assay. Regarding the original processing steps: A statistical classification framework was built to diagnose cytomegalovirus status from the catalog of TCR beta chain sequences. TCRdb retrieved this table from immuneACCESS and kept in-frame rearrangements only. Not all clones are present; in checked studies, unresolved V genes account for under half, and no reason is known for the remainder. The V and J calls and clone size are taken from that table; D and trimming were inferred from the DNA. This sample is represented by about 160,000 clones; roughly 96% of them were singletons. The ten largest clonotypes hold roughly 1% of the sample.

On this clone itself: The clone's antigen remains unknown. No much larger clone is present one base from it, and per-base qualities are unavailable.

The chain is made from TRBV19 and TRBJ1-2, and 10 junction bases match TRBD1. This TCR was recovered from a woman aged 18-29 years in good health and CMV-seronegative. The sample taken for sequencing was PBMCs. The CDR3 protein is CASSITGQGNGYTF. The DNA sequence reads TGTGCCAGTAGTATCACGGGACAGGGGAATGGCTACACCTTC.